A single sample is the source of the 11 T cell receptor beta chains below, sequenced in a study of blood T cell repertoires in COVID-19. Here immunoSEQ multiplex PCR was the method, and the copy in TCRdb shows in-frame clones only, minus some. Counted here are about 94,000 clones, roughly 80% occurring once; the ten biggest clones make up around 20%. Specimen: peripheral blood. Source of these receptors: a human donor in a cohort sampled during active COVID-19.

The CDR3 coding sequence is TGTGCCAGCAGCGTAGGGATAGCGGGAGTGAATGAGCAGTTCTTC. Amino acids: CASSVGIAGVNEQFF. This rearrangement joins TRBV9 to TRBJ2-1; 9 bases match TRBD2. Germline V CDR1 and CDR2: SGDLS, YYNGEE. V dropped 0 bases and J dropped 7; count of bases not matched to a gene: 5. This CDR3 has 15 amino acids.

The CDR3 bases are TGTGCCAGCAGCTTAGCATTTACCTACGAGCAGTACTTC. This translates into CASSLAFTYEQYF. This chain uses TRBV7-2 with TRBJ2-7; no definite D call. The length of the CDR3 is 13 residues. Trimming cost V 0 bases and J 2 bases, with 5 bases left between them. In germline, CDR1 is SGHTA, CDR2 FQGNSA.

A word on this clone: The junction and the germline gene differ at one end; a read error may be behind it. This rearrangement joins TRBV12-3 or TRBV12-4 to TRBJ2-7; 8 positions match TRBD1. The CDR3 extends over 12 amino acids. The CDR3 spells CASSYSFRGPDF. DNA of the CDR3: TGTGCCAGCAGCTACTCCTTCAGGGGGCCCGACTTC.

This clone was observed a single time. The rearrangement uses TRBV2 and TRBJ2-5; TRBD1 is a possible D gene (8 bases). This CDR3 region has 12 residues. The V gene lost 9 bases and the J gene lost 5 bases, with 13 bases spanning the gap. In germline, CDR1 is SNHLY, CDR2 FYNNEI. CDR3 DNA sequence: TGTGCCAGAGACAGGGGAGGGGAGACCCAGTACTTC. Its translation: CARDRGGETQYF.

V gene TRBV9 combines with J gene TRBJ1-6; TRBD1 agrees at 7 bases. Germline CDR1 is SGDLS and CDR2 is YYNGEE. CDR3 length: 15 residues. V trimming: 4 bases; J trimming: 6 bases; junction bases outside the gene matches: 7. The DNA of the CDR3 is TGTGCCAGCAGCACCCAGGGGGATTTTAATTCACCCCTCCACTTT. This encodes CASSTQGDFNSPLHF.

The chain couples TRBV11-3 to TRBJ2-7; possibly TRBD1 for D (6 bases). The germline CDR1 and CDR2 sequences are SGHNT and YENEEA. The CDR3 contains 15 residues. The ends were cut back, 5 bases at V and 0 bases at J, with 14 bases in the middle. The CDR3 loop is CASSPGRTDSYEQYF. CDR3 bases: TGTGCCAGCAGCCCCGGCAGGACAGACTCCTACGAGCAGTACTTC.

The gene calls are TRBV30 and TRBJ2-4; D gene uncertain. CDR3 length equals 14 residues. V was shortened by 8 bases and J by 3 bases, with 17 bases between the two germline ends. Germline values: CDR1 GTSNPN, CDR2 SVGIG (reference sequence). This CDR3 is CAESTGTGKNIQYF. Written as DNA, the CDR3 is TGTGCCGAATCTACTGGTACGGGCAAAAACATTCAGTACTTC. Full variable domain (rest looked up from reference TRBV30 and TRBJ2-4): SQTIHQWPATLVQPVGSPLSLECTVEGTSNPNLYWYRQAAGRGLQLLFYSVGIGQISSEVPQNLSASRPQDRQFILSSKKLLLSDSGFYLCAESTGTGKNIQYFGAGTRLSVL.

This clone has only one observation. The CDR3 DNA follows: TGTGCCAGCAGTACCCAAGCCGGGAGAAGAAACACCGGGGAGCTGTTTTTT. Translation: CASSTQAGRRNTGELFF. The rearrangement joins TRBV28 to TRBJ2-2, with a possible D match to TRBD2 (6 bases). The CDR3 length is 17 residues. CDR1 is MDHEN and CDR2 is SYDVKM in the germline V gene. Trimming removed 5 bases from V and 2 bases from J, with 18 bases in between. The full variable domain, rest sourced from reference TRBV28 and TRBJ2-2, is DVKVTQSSRYLVKRTGEKVFLECVQDMDHENMFWYRQDPGLGLRLIYFSYDVKMKEKGDIPEGYSVSREKKERFSLILESASTNQTSMYLCASSTQAGRRNTGELFFGEGSRLTVL.

In its sample, this clone was seen a few times. One junction end does not reproduce the germline sequence, and a read error may be involved. The chain combines TRBV3-1 (or the pseudogene TRBV3-2) with TRBJ2-7; D gene uncertain. CDR3 size: 11 residues. Looked up from germline, CDR1 is LGHDT and CDR2 is YNNKEL (reference sequence). The CDR3 coding sequence is TGTGCCAGCAGCTCCTCCCACGAGCAGTACTTC. Translation: CASSSSHEQYF.

V is TRBV27 and J is TRBJ1-5; unclear D gene. V lost 6 bases and J 4 bases, leaving 22 bases between the germline ends. CDR1 MNHEY and CDR2 SMNVEV come from the germline V gene (reference sequence). The CDR3 consists of 17 residues. The CDR3 sequence: CASRPGSGSGYNQPQHF. CDR3 in DNA: TGTGCCAGCAGACCCGGGTCGGGGAGCGGCTATAATCAGCCCCAGCATTTT.

The CDR3 loop reads CASSLRGPRGTDEQYF. CDR3 nucleotide sequence: TGCGCCAGCAGCTTGAGGGGCCCAAGGGGTACGGACGAGCAGTACTTC. This chain joins TRBV5-1 and TRBJ2-7; D possibly corresponds to TRBD1 (5 bases). CDR1 is SGHRS and CDR2 is YFSETQ in the germline V gene. V was clipped by 1 base and J by 5 bases, with 19 bases between them. This CDR3 has 16 residues. Filled out from reference TRBV5-1 and TRBJ2-7, the complete variable domain reads KAGVTQTPRYLIKTRGQQVTLSCSPISGHRSVSWYQQTPGQGLQFLFEYFSETQRNKGNFPGRFSGRQFSNSRSEMNVSTLELGDSALYLCASSLRGPRGTDEQYFGPGTRLTVT.